These 13 T cell receptor beta chains originate from one sample sequenced in a study of blood T cell repertoires in COVID-19. TCRdb's copy holds only in-frame clones and misses some; the assay was immunoSEQ multiplex PCR. This table has 90,000 to 120,000 clones, about 80% appearing once. Sequenced: peripheral blood. These receptors were collected from a man between 70 and 80 years old with acute or convalescent COVID-19.

Written as DNA, the CDR3 is TGTGCCAGCAGCCCCTCCGGGACTAACTACAATGAGCAGTTCTTC. Encoded protein: CASSPSGTNYNEQFF. The rearrangement links TRBV9 to TRBJ2-1; TRBD2 matches 7 bases. The germline CDR1 and CDR2 sequences are SGDLS and YYNGEE. CDR3 size: 15 residues. The V segment lost 4 bases and the J segment 3 bases; nucleotides outside the gene matches: 7.

This chain connects TRBV10-3 to TRBJ1-3; no reliable D call. The CDR3 sequence is 15 residues long. V was clipped by 11 bases and J by 0 bases, with 17 bases between them. Germline CDR1 reads ENHRY; CDR2 reads SYGVKD. CDR3 sequence: CASGGGYSSGNTIYF. CDR3 in DNA: TGTGCCTCCGGCGGCGGGTACTCCTCTGGAAACACCATATATTTT.

The V gene is TRBV5-1, the J gene TRBJ2-7, with TRBD2 as a possible D gene (5 bases). The germline CDR1 and CDR2 sequences are SGHRS and YFSETQ. This CDR3 has 14 amino acids. V lost 4 bases and J 2 bases, leaving 13 bases between the germline ends. CDR3 bases: TGCGCCAGCAGCGGAGGATTGGGCGCCTACGAGCAGTACTTC. Translating gives CASSGGLGAYEQYF.

The CDR3 is CATSADRGETQYF. CDR3 coding DNA: TGTGCCACCAGTGCAGACAGGGGAGAGACCCAGTACTTC. The chain combines TRBV24-1 with TRBJ2-5, with 8 bases that match TRBD1. The CDR3 is made up of 13 amino acids. J lost 4 bases, V lost 5 bases, and 2 bases had no gene match. Germline CDR1 is KGHDR and CDR2 is SFDVKD.

J is TRBJ1-5 and V is TRBV19, with TRBD1 identical over 8 bases. The ends lost 5 bases at V and 0 bases at J; junction bases unmatched: 12. The germline gives CDR1 LNHDA, CDR2 SQIVND (reference sequence). This CDR3 contains 18 residues. The CDR3 nucleotides read TGTGCCAGTAGTGTTACGGGACAGGCTTCCTATAGCAATCAGCCCCAGCATTTT. It is translated as CASSVTGQASYSNQPQHF.

This clone has just one count. V usage is TRBV19 and J usage is TRBJ2-1, with a tentative D call TRBD2 (7 bases). Germline V gene sequence: CDR1 LNHDA, CDR2 SQIVND (reference sequence). The CDR3 loop spans 20 amino acids. The germline V and J ends were trimmed by 4 bases and 1 base, with 26 bases remaining between them. The CDR3 DNA sequence: TGTGCCAGTAGTACATTTATGCTGGGGGGGCCTGTAGTATCCTACAATGAGCAGTTCTTC. Amino acids: CASSTFMLGGPVVSYNEQFF.

The gene calls are TRBV29-1 and TRBJ2-5; 9 bases are shared with TRBD2. V trimming: 7 bases; J trimming: 0 bases; junction bases outside the gene matches: 3. Germline V gene data show CDR1 as SQVTM and CDR2 as ANQGSEA. The CDR3 spans 13 residues. The CDR3 sequence: CSARLADQETQYF. CDR3 bases: TGCAGCGCGCGACTAGCGGACCAAGAGACCCAGTACTTC.

Comments on this clone: One end of the junction fails to match germline, which may point to a read error. The chain combines TRBV5-1 with TRBJ2-5; 10 nucleotides match TRBD2. Germline loops: CDR1 SGHRS, CDR2 YFSETQ. The CDR3 loop spans 14 amino acids. The CDR3 DNA reads as TGCGCCAGCAGCTTGGCCGTATCGAGCGGGGGGGCGGACTTC. Encoded protein: CASSLAVSSGGADF.

The rearrangement uses TRBV3-1 (or the pseudogene TRBV3-2) and TRBJ1-3, with 10 bases that match TRBD1. V gave up 3 bases and J gave up 3 bases; unmatched junction bases: 8. This CDR3 has 17 residues. Germline values: CDR1 LGHDT, CDR2 YNNKEL (reference sequence). The CDR3 region has the DNA TGTGCCAGCAGCCACATGTGGGGACAGGGGAATGGAAACACCATATATTTT. Translated, it gives CASSHMWGQGNGNTIYF.

The chain has TRBV7-9 and TRBJ2-3; TRBD1 matches at 8 bases. The V gene end was trimmed by 0 bases and the J gene end by 1 base; junction bases not matched to a gene: 3. The germline gives CDR1 SEHNR, CDR2 FQNEAQ (reference sequence). The CDR3 totals 16 residues. The CDR3 protein is CASSLATGVGTDTQYF. Written as DNA, the CDR3 is TGTGCCAGCAGCTTAGCGACAGGGGTGGGCACAGATACGCAGTATTTT.

The chain carries TRBV3-1 (or the pseudogene TRBV3-2) and TRBJ1-4; weak D call: TRBD1 (5 bases). CDR3 length equals 15 residues. V was pared by 2 bases and J by 4 bases, with 11 bases between. Germline CDR1 reads LGHDT; CDR2 reads YNNKEL (reference sequence). This CDR3 is CASSQSSGGNEKLFF. In DNA, the CDR3 is TGTGCCAGCAGCCAATCAAGCGGGGGTAATGAAAAACTGTTTTTT.

This clone was counted only a few times. The chain uses TRBV19 and TRBJ2-7; 11 nucleotides line up with TRBD1. The junction had 2 bases not matched to a gene; V was cut back by 7 bases and J by 0 bases. Germline values: CDR1 LNHDA, CDR2 SQIVND (reference sequence). The CDR3 totals 14 residues. The DNA for the CDR3 is TGTGCCAGTACCGGGACAGGGGGCTCCTACGAGCAGTACTTC. Its translation is CASTGTGGSYEQYF.

V and J are TRBV27 and TRBJ2-3, with D unresolved. The CDR3 is 12 amino acids. V was shortened by 4 bases and J by 2 bases, with 4 bases between the two germline ends. The V gene's germline CDR1 is MNHEY and CDR2 SMNVEV (reference sequence). The chain's CDR3 is CASSSHTDTQYF. CDR3 nucleotides: TGTGCCAGCAGTTCCCACACAGATACGCAGTATTTT.